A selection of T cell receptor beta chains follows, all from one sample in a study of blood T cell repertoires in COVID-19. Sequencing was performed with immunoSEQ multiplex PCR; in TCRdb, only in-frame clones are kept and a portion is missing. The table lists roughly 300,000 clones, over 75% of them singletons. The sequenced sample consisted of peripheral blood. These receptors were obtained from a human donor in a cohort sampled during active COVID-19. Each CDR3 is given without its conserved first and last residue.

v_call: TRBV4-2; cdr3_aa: ASSRSGAQETQY
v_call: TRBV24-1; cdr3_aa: ATSAQGRADTQY
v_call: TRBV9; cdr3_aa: ASSVGSSGSYEQY
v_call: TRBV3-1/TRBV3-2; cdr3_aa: ASSHTGTAGNTIY
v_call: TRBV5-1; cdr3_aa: ASSLSGDSYNEQF
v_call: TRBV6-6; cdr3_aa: ASNFQGTANYGYT
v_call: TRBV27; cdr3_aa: ATTEYGGQGRTGELF
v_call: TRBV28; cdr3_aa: ASSPAGRNTGELF
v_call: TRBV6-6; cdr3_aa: ASSLLAGGRRDTQY
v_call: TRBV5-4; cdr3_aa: ASRVAGSSYNEQF
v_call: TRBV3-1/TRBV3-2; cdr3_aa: ASSSPGLARY
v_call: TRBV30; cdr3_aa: ACPLGPLEQF